In this sample, the clone carrying this T cell receptor beta chain turned up a few times. Its target is not known. Other DNA variants within this sample encode the same CDR3. These data are taken from a study of regulatory T cells. Autoimmunity was present in every CD3G-deficient patient, worse in two. The study's findings and limits: Regulatory T cells showed the strongest V-J pair restriction and V/J gene skewing among patient repertoires. In CD3G-deficient patients, conventional CD4+ T cells were enriched for hydrophobic CDR3 residues at positions 6 and 7.

Amplification used 52 TRBV primers and 13 TRBJ primers. Data came from immunoSEQ multiplex PCR; TCRdb stores just in-frame clones and leaves some out. The sample shows around 30,000 clones, 93% of them seen only once. Trimming pared 3 bases from V and 0 bases from J, leaving 8 bases between. CDR1 MDHEN and CDR2 SYDVKM come from the germline V gene. The CDR3 has 14 residues. The sequenced sample was conventional CD4+ T cells sorted from blood. The chain has TRBV28 and TRBJ1-1; no firm D call. This sequence originates from a child aged 2-15 years with CD3G deficiency. The CDR3 DNA reads as TGTGCCAGCAGTTTTGATAGGCTGAACACTGAAGCTTTCTTT. Translating it yields CASSFDRLNTEAFF.